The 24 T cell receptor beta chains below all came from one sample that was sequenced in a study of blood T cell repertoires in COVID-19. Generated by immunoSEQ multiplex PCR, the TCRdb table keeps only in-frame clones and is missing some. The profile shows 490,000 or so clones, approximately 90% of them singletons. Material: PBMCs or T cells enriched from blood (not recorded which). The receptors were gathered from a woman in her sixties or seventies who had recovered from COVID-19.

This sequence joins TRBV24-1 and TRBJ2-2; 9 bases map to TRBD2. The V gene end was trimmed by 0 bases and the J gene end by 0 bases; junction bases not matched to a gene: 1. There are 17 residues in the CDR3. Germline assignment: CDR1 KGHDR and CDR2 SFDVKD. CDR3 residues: CATSDLGGGANTGELFF. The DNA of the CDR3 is TGTGCCACCAGTGATTTGGGCGGGGGGGCGAACACCGGGGAGCTGTTTTTT.

In nucleotides, the CDR3 is TGCAGTGCGTCCCGGGAGAACACCATATATTTT. Translation gives CSASRENTIYF. V is TRBV20-1 and J is TRBJ1-3, with unresolved D. V gave up 6 bases and J gave up 7 bases, with 10 bases separating them. The CDR3 has 11 amino acids. Germline CDR1 DFQATT, CDR2 SNEGSKA (reference sequence).

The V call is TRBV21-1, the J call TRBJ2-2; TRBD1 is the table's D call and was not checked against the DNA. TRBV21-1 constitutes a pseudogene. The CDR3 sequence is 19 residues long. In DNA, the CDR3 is TGTGCCAGCAGCAAATGGGTCAGGGACAGTGGCCCGAACACCGGGGAGCTGTTTTTT. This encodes CASSKWVRDSGPNTGELFF.

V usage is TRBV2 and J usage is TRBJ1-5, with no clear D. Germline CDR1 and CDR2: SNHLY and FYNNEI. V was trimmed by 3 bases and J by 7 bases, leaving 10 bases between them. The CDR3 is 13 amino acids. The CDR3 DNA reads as TGTGCCAGCAGTGAGGAGGGTACCCAGCCCCAGCATTTT. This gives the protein CASSEEGTQPQHF.

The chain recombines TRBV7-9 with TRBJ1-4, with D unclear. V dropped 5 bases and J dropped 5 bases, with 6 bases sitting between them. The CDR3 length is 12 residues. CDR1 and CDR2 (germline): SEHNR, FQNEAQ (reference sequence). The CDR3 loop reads CASSGRNEKLFF. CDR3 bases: TGTGCCAGCAGCGGTCGGAATGAAAAACTGTTTTTT.

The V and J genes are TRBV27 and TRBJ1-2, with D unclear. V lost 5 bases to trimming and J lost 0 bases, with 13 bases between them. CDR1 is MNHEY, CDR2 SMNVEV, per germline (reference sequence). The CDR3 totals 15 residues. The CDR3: CASSLDWKSNYGYTF. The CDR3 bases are TGTGCCAGCAGTCTCGACTGGAAGTCTAACTATGGCTACACCTTC.

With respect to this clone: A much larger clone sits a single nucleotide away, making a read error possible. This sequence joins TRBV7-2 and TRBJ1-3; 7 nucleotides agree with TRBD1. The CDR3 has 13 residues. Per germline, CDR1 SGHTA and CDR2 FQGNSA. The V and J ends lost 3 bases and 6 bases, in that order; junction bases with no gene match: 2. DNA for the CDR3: TGTGCCAGCAGCTTGGGACAGCTAAACACCATATATTTT. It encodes CASSLGQLNTIYF.

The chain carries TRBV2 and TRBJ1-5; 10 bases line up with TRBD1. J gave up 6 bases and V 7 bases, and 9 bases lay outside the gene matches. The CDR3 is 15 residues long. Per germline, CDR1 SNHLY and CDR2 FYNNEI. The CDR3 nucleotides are TGTGCCAGCACCGGGGACAGGGGTAAGGCTCAGCCCCAGCATTTT. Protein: CASTGDRGKAQPQHF.

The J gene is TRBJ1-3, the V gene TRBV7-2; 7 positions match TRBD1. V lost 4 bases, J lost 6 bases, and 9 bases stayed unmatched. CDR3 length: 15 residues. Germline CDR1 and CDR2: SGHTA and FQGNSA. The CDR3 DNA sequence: TGTGCCAGCAGCTCCTCCGGGACAGAACTAAACACCATATATTTT. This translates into CASSSSGTELNTIYF.

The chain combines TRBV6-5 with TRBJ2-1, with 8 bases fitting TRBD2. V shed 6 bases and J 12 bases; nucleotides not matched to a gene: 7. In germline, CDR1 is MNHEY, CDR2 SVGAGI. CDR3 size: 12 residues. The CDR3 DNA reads TGTGCCAGCAGCGCCGGGGGGGCCGCGCAGTTCTTC. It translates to CASSAGGAAQFF.

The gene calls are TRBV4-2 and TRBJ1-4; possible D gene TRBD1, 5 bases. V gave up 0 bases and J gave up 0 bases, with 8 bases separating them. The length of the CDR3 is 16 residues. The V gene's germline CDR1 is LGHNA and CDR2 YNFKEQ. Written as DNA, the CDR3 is TGTGCCAGCAGCCAAGAAAGGGGTTCAACTAATGAAAAACTGTTTTTT. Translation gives CASSQERGSTNEKLFF.

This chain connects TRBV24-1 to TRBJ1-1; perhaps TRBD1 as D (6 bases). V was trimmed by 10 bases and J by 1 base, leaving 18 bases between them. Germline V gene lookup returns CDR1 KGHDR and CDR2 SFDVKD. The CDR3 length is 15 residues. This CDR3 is CATVQGRLQNTEAFF. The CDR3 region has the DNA TGTGCCACGGTACAGGGTCGACTACAGAACACTGAAGCTTTCTTT.

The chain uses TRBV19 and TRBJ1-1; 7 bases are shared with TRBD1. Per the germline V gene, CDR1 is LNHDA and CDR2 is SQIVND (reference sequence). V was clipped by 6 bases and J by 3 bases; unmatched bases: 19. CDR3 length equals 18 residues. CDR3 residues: CASSPGTALTNRYTEAFF. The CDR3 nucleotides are TGTGCCAGTAGCCCTGGGACAGCCCTCACGAATAGGTACACTGAAGCTTTCTTT.

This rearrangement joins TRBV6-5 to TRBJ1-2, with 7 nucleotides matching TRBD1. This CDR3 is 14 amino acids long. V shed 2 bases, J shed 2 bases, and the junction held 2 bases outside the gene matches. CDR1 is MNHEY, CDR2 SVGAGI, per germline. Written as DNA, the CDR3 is TGTGCCAGCAGTTACAGGGGGCGGAACTATGGCTACACCTTC. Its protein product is CASSYRGRNYGYTF.

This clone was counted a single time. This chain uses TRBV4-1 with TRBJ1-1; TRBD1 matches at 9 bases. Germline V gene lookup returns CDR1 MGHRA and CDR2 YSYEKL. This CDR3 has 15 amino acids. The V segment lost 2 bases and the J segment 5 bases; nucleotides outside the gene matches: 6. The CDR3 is CASSQLQGAGTEAFF. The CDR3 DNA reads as TGCGCCAGCAGCCAACTACAGGGGGCAGGGACTGAAGCTTTCTTT.

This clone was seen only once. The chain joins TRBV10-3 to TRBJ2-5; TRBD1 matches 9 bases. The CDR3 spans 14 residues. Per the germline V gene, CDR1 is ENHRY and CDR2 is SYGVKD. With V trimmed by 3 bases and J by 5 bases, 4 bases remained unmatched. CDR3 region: CAISDPTGGETQYF. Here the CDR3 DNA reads TGTGCCATCAGTGACCCTACAGGGGGCGAGACCCAGTACTTC.

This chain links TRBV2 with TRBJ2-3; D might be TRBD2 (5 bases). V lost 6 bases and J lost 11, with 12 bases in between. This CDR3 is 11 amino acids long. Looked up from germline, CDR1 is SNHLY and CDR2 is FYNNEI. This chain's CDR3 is CASRQARGQYF. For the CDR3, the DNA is TGTGCCAGCAGGCAGGCCCGGGGGCAGTATTTT.

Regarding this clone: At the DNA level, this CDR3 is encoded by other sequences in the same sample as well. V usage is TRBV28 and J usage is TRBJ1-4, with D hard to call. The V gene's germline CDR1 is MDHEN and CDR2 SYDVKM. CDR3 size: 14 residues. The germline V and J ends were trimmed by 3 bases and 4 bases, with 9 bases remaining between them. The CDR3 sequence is CASSLRQSNEKLFF. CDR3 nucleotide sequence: TGTGCCAGCAGTTTGAGGCAGAGTAATGAAAAACTGTTTTTT.

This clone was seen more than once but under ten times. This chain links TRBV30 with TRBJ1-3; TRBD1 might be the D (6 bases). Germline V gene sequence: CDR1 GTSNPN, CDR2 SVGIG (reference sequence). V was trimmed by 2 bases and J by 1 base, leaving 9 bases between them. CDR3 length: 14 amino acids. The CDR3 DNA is TGTGCCTGGAGTTCAGGGACATCTGGAAACACCATATATTTT. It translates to CAWSSGTSGNTIYF. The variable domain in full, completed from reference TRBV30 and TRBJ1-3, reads SQTIHQWPATLVQPVGSPLSLECTVEGTSNPNLYWYRQAAGRGLQLLFYSVGIGQISSEVPQNLSASRPQDRQFILSSKKLLLSDSGFYLCAWSSGTSGNTIYFGEGSWLTVV.

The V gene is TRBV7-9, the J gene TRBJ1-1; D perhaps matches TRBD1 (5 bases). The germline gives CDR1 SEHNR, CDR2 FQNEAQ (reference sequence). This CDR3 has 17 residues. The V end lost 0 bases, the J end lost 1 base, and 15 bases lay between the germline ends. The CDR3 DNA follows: TGTGCCAGCAGCTTAGCTCGGGGGGGACTCTCGAACACTGAAGCTTTCTTT. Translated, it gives CASSLARGGLSNTEAFF.

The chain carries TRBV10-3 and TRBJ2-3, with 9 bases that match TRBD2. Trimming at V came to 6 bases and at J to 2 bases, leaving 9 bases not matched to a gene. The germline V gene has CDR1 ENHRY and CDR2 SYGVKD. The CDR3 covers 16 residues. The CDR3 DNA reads TGTGCCATCAGCCGAACAGCGGGGGGCTTCACAGATACGCAGTATTTT. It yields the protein CAISRTAGGFTDTQYF.

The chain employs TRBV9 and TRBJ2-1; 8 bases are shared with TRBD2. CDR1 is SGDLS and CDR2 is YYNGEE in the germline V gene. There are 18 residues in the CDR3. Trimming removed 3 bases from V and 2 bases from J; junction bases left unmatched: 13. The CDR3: CASSASSRLAGTYNEQFF. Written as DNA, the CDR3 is TGTGCCAGCAGCGCCTCCTCCCGGCTAGCGGGTACCTACAATGAGCAGTTCTTC.

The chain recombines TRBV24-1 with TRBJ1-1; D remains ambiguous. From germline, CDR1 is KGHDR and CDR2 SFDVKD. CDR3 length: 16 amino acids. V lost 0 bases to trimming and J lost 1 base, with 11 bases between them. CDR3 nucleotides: TGTGCCACCAGTGATTTGCTGTTGCAGGAGAACACTGAAGCTTTCTTT. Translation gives CATSDLLLQENTEAFF.

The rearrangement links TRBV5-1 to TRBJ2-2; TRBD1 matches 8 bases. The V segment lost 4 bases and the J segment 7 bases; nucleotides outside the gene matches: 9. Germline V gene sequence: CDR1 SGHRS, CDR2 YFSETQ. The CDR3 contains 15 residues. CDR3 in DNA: TGCGCCAGCAGCCCAGGGGGCCCATTGGGCGGGGAGCTGTTTTTT. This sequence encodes CASSPGGPLGGELFF.